This TCR beta chain is drawn from a study of identical twins. Study-wide results and limits: Monozygotic twins shared more out-of-frame TCR alpha than recombination models predicted.

Remarks on this clonotype: Its specificity is unknown.

Healthy Caucasian donors formed the entire cohort. Each CDR3 protein gets one entry after TCRdb re-called the 5' RACE reads with MiXCR. The sample shows under 350,000 distinct CDR3 sequences, around 9.7% of them seen only once. The V and J ends lost 5 bases and 1 base respectively, with 8 bases between them. Germline CDR1 reads MNHNS; CDR2 reads SASEGT. The CDR3 is 13 residues long. This sample also appeared in a second study, on yellow fever vaccine responses in identical twins.

This chain links TRBV6-1 with TRBJ2-5; D remains unclear. This TCR came from a woman aged 18-29 years in good health. Sequencing was performed on CD8+ T cells sorted from blood. In nucleotides, the CDR3 is TGTGCCAGCAGTCCCATGGTCCAAGAGACCCAGTACTTC. It encodes CASSPMVQETQYF.